The 3 T cell receptor beta chains given below trace back to one sample, sequenced in a study of control samples from healthy donors and cancer patients. Assay used: immunoSEQ multiplex PCR; TCRdb lists only in-frame clones, some missing. The data hold 75,000 or so clones, with around 90% observed a single time. The sample comprised PBMCs. These receptors were taken from a man aged 55 to 70 with colorectal cancer.

This clone showed up just once. The chain joins TRBV29-1 to TRBJ2-7; TRBD2 matches at 7 bases. Trimming took 3 bases from V and 1 from J; bases not matched to a gene: 9. This CDR3 has 15 amino acids. Germline CDR1 SQVTM, CDR2 ANQGSEA. CDR3 nucleotides: TGCAGCGTTGAGGGGAGGGGTAGCGGATCCTACGAGCAGTACTTC. Its protein is CSVEGRGSGSYEQYF.

The chain carries TRBV11-2 and TRBJ1-6; the D gene is possibly TRBD1 (6 bases). V was trimmed by 5 bases and J by 6 bases, leaving 11 bases between them. Germline V gene data show CDR1 as SGHAT and CDR2 as FQNNGV. The CDR3 loop spans 14 amino acids. CDR3 sequence reads: CASSMTGLNSPLHF. CDR3 DNA sequence: TGTGCCAGCAGCATGACAGGCCTTAATTCACCCCTCCACTTT.

In nucleotides, the CDR3 is TGTGCCAGCAGCGCTACAATGAACACTGAAGCTTTCTTT. Translating it yields CASSATMNTEAFF. This chain joins TRBV9 and TRBJ1-1; D call uncertain. This CDR3 spans 13 amino acids. Germline V lookup: CDR1 SGDLS, CDR2 YYNGEE. Trimming removed 3 bases at V and 0 bases at J, with 6 bases between. The full variable domain, completed using reference TRBV9 and TRBJ1-1, is DSGVTQTPKHLITATGQRVTLRCSPRSGDLSVYWYQQSLDQGLQFLIQYYNGEERAKGNILERFSAQQFPDLHSELNLSSLELGDSALYFCASSATMNTEAFFGQGTRLTVV.